A single sample gave rise to the 5 T cell receptor beta chains below, sequenced in a study of blood T cell repertoires in COVID-19 (dated by TCRdb to the early 2020s). The library was produced with the immunoSEQ multiplex PCR assay. In TCRdb, the immuneACCESS table is reduced to in-frame sequences with V and J assigned. These tables do not hold every clone; where another copy was compared, an unresolved V gene accounts for under half, and the others remain unexplained. The sample has about 80,000 clones on record, around four fifths of them singletons. The ten top clones hold approximately 8.8% of the sample. The sequencing sample was made of peripheral blood. These receptors were collected from a human donor in a cohort sampled during active COVID-19.

The chain employs TRBV2 and TRBJ2-7; 9 positions agree with TRBD1. The germline V gene encodes CDR1 SNHLY and CDR2 FYNNEI. V lost 7 bases to trimming and J lost 1 base; unmatched junction nucleotides: 2. The CDR3 has 13 residues. CDR3 in DNA: TGTGCCAGCATAGGACAGGGGTCCTACGAGCAGTACTTC. Protein: CASIGQGSYEQYF.

V usage is TRBV9 and J usage is TRBJ2-1, with 8 nucleotides matching TRBD2. CDR1 SGDLS and CDR2 YYNGEE come from the germline V gene. The CDR3 length is 15 residues. Germline trimming cut 4 bases from V and 9 bases from J; bases unmatched to any gene: 12. CDR3 sequence reads: CASSSRTSRGAEQFF. The DNA for the CDR3 is TGTGCCAGCAGCTCCCGGACTAGCAGAGGGGCTGAGCAGTTCTTC.

J is TRBJ2-3 and V is TRBV20-1, with TRBD2 identical over 16 bases. V gave up 3 bases and J gave up 6 bases; unmatched junction bases: 12. The CDR3 runs to 18 residues. The germline gives CDR1 DFQATT, CDR2 SNEGSKA (reference sequence). The CDR3 spells CSASSGLAGGLTRDTQYF. Written as DNA, the CDR3 is TGCAGTGCTAGTTCGGGACTAGCGGGAGGGCTGACGAGGGATACGCAGTATTTT.

The chain recombines TRBV3-1 (or the pseudogene TRBV3-2) with TRBJ2-3; D perhaps matches TRBD1 (5 bases). From germline, CDR1 is LGHDT and CDR2 YNNKEL (reference sequence). The CDR3 consists of 15 residues. Trimming took off 2 bases at V and 2 bases at J, with 11 bases between the two ends. The chain's CDR3 is CASSQRNRNTDTQYF. The CDR3 DNA reads TGTGCCAGCAGCCAAAGAAACAGGAACACAGATACGCAGTATTTT.

This clone appeared a few times. The chain is built from TRBV9 and TRBJ2-4; TRBD2 aligns across 8 bases. The germline CDR1 and CDR2 sequences are SGDLS and YYNGEE. V dropped 0 bases and J dropped 8; count of bases not matched to a gene: 10. CDR3 length: 16 amino acids. CDR3 region: CASSVGNRGGADIQYF. The DNA of the CDR3 is TGTGCCAGCAGCGTAGGAAACCGGGGGGGCGCGGACATTCAGTACTTC. The full variable domain, completed using reference TRBV9 and TRBJ2-4, is DSGVTQTPKHLITATGQRVTLRCSPRSGDLSVYWYQQSLDQGLQFLIQYYNGEERAKGNILERFSAQQFPDLHSELNLSSLELGDSALYFCASSVGNRGGADIQYFGAGTRLSVL.